A single sample is the source of the 9 T cell receptor beta chains below, sequenced in a study of T-cell reconstitution after alpha-beta-depleted transplantation in children. This sample's TCRbeta library carried unique molecular identifier barcodes. TCRdb recomputed calls from the PCR reads with MiXCR, one row per CDR3 protein. The repertoire consists of about 200,000 distinct CDR3 sequences, with roughly 7.1% occurring once and the leading ten covering 5.5%. The sample consisted of PBMCs, taken before TCRalphabeta/CD19-depleted stem cell transplant. The origin of the receptors is a boy between 2 and 15 years old with acute lymphoblastic leukemia, due to receive a stem cell transplant.

V gene TRBV6-5 combines with J gene TRBJ1-4; 9 positions match TRBD1. The CDR3 is 15 amino acids. J lost 7 bases, V lost 5 bases, and 8 bases had no gene match. CDR1 MNHEY and CDR2 SVGAGI come from the germline V gene. CDR3 residues: CASSREGQGREKLFF. The CDR3 DNA sequence: TGTGCCAGCAGTCGCGAGGGACAGGGACGTGAAAAACTGTTTTTT.

The chain carries TRBV7-8 and TRBJ1-1; D call uncertain. The V end lost 1 base, the J end lost 0 bases, and 9 bases lay between the germline ends. The germline gives CDR1 SGHVS, CDR2 FQNEAQ. The CDR3 spans 15 residues. CDR3 sequence (DNA): TGTGCCAGCAGCTTAGTGGAGGAAATGAACACTGAAGCTTTCTTT. Translation gives CASSLVEEMNTEAFF.

This clonotype was detected many times. The rearrangement links TRBV12-3 or TRBV12-4 to TRBJ2-3; D is perhaps TRBD1 (6 bases). Trimming took off 9 bases at V and 4 bases at J, with 17 bases between the two ends. The CDR3 contains 14 residues. CDR3 region: CASKRAGAADTQYF. The DNA of the CDR3 is TGTGCCAGTAAACGGGCAGGGGCAGCAGATACGCAGTATTTT.

The chain is built from TRBV12-3 or TRBV12-4 and TRBJ2-5, with D perhaps TRBD2 (7 bases). V lost 5 bases and J 7 bases, leaving 23 bases between the germline ends. The CDR3 has 16 amino acids. This chain's CDR3 is CASSASGTRGGWTQYF. Here the CDR3 DNA reads TGTGCCAGCAGTGCCTCCGGGACAAGGGGGGGTTGGACCCAGTACTTC.

The chain uses TRBV28 and TRBJ2-3; TRBD2 aligns across 11 bases. This CDR3 has 19 amino acids. Germline V gene sequence: CDR1 MDHEN, CDR2 SYDVKM. Trimming removed 6 bases from V and 5 bases from J; junction bases left unmatched: 19. DNA of the CDR3: TGTGCCAGCAGAGGAGAGCAGGGGACTAGCGGAGGGGTAGGAGATACGCAGTATTTT. Residues: CASRGEQGTSGGVGDTQYF.

This clonotype has just a few counts. The chain links TRBV7-6 to TRBJ2-7; tentative D call: TRBD2 (5 bases). This CDR3 is 16 amino acids long. Looked up from germline, CDR1 is SGHVS and CDR2 is FNYEAQ. V was pared by 5 bases and J by 5 bases, with 22 bases between. Here the CDR3 reads CASSPRRLASDHEQYF. The DNA for the CDR3 is TGTGCCAGCAGCCCGAGGAGGCTAGCATCGGACCACGAGCAGTACTTC. Using reference TRBV7-6 and TRBJ2-7 for the parts outside the CDR3, the full variable domain is GAGVSQSPRYKVTKRGQDVALRCDPISGHVSLYWYRQALGQGPEFLTYFNYEAQQDKSGLPNDRFSAERPEGSISTLTIQRTEQRDSAMYRCASSPRRLASDHEQYFGPGTRLTVT.

The chain uses TRBV4-3 and TRBJ2-7; no firm D call. Germline V CDR1 and CDR2: LGHNA, YSLEER. Trimming removed 0 bases from V and 5 bases from J, with 11 bases in between. The CDR3 length is 14 residues. The CDR3 nucleotides read TGCGCCAGCAGCCAAGATCGGCTTAGTGACGAGCAGTACTTC. This encodes CASSQDRLSDEQYF.

This clonotype has at least ten counts. The chain joins TRBV10-3 to TRBJ2-2; perhaps TRBD1 as D (5 bases). The germline V gene has CDR1 ENHRY and CDR2 SYGVKD. This CDR3 is built from 15 residues. V lost 7 bases and J lost 2, with 14 bases in between. This chain's CDR3 is CAIKRMGPNTGELFF. The CDR3 DNA sequence: TGTGCCATCAAAAGGATGGGGCCTAACACCGGGGAGCTGTTTTTT.

This clonotype has at least ten counts. The J gene is TRBJ2-5, the V gene TRBV27; D unresolved. CDR3 length: 15 amino acids. V lost 9 bases, J lost 5 bases, and 22 bases lay in between. Germline loops: CDR1 MNHEY, CDR2 SMNVEV (reference sequence). In nucleotides, the CDR3 is TGTGCCAGGGAACTGGGTCGTCAGGTTCGGGAGACCCAGTACTTC. Amino acid sequence: CARELGRQVRETQYF.